This paragraph covers one T cell receptor beta chain sequence. The data are from a study of blood T cell repertoires in COVID-19. Study summary: The United States, Italy and Spain were the sources of the acute and convalescent COVID-19 samples. From T cells, B-cell-depleted T cells, or PBMCs came the material, which was cDNA or gDNA.

Source study methods: Reference gene primer amplification gave nucleated cell count estimates. The assay was immunoSEQ multiplex PCR, and TCRdb's table has in-frame clones only and misses some. D and trimming come from the DNA, and the V and J calls and clone size come from that table. The sample includes about 80,000 clones, about 83% of them seen just once. The germline V gene has CDR1 MDHEN and CDR2 SYDVKM. V lost 5 bases to trimming and J lost 6 bases; unmatched junction nucleotides: 10. The CDR3 totals 17 residues. This receptor was taken from a man aged 25 to 40 with acute or convalescent COVID-19. The rearrangement uses TRBV28 and TRBJ2-4, with 13 bases identical to TRBD2. Material: peripheral blood. The CDR3 DNA sequence: TGTGCCAGCAGTCGAGGGACTAGCGGGAAAGAGAGAAACATTCAGTACTTC. It translates to CASSRGTSGKERNIQYF.